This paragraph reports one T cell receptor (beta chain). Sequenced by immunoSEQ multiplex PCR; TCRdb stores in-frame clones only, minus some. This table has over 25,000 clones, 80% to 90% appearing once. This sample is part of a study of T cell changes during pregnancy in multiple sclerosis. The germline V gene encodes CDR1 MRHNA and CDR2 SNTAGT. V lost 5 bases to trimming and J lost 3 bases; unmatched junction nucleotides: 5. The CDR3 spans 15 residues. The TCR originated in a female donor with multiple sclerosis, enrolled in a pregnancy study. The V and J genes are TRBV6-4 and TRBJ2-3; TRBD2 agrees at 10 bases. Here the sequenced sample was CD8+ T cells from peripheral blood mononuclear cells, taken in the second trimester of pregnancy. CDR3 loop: CASSPSGGATDTQYF. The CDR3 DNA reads TGTGCCAGCAGTCCCAGCGGGGGGGCGACAGATACGCAGTATTTT.